The rows below give T cell receptor beta chains drawn from one sample of a study of cytomegalovirus exposure and HLA in healthy donors. Using immunoSEQ multiplex PCR, the repertoire was profiled, and TCRdb retains in-frame clones only, with some absent. The sample carries 150,000 to 250,000 clones, 79% recorded once. The sample was PBMCs. These receptors came from a girl aged 10-17 years in good health and CMV-seropositive. CDR3s include the opening cysteine and the closing phenylalanine or tryptophan.

TRBV11-2	CASSEGQGSSGNTIYF
TRBV29-1	CSVEKAGGLQETQYF
TRBV6-6	CASRDRGDEQYF
TRBV6-1	CASSASGGAGGETQYF
TRBV18	CASSVGTEGSYEQYF
TRBV15	CATSSDRGPYEQYF
TRBV19	CASSIVTGISNQPQHF
TRBV7-2	CASSPQDRGPEKLFF
TRBV27	CASSQAGGVYNEQFF
TRBV19	CASEPAGANVLTF
TRBV2	CASSDAPGLGSNQPQHF
TRBV7-2	CASSRDRGQPQHF
TRBV9	CASSASGTGNIQYF
TRBV9	CASSLGQGYGYTF
TRBV9	CASSVGQGKETQYF
TRBV11-2	CASSLLDGGGSGNTIYF
TRBV7-6	CASSQSFLAGGGEQFF
TRBV23-1	CASSPPGDVRNEQFF
TRBV4-3	CASSERTNEKLFF
TRBV27	CAAGRERDSPLHF
TRBV7-2	CASSLEFWTSGDEQYF
TRBV5-4	CASSSDRTWETQYF
TRBV5-5	CASSLDQGTGLYGYTF
TRBV11-2	CASSLLGANYGYTF
TRBV6-1	CASSEAATGPNIQYF
TRBV5-1	CASSSEPTNEKLFF
TRBV19	CASMDRGRSSSGANVLTF
TRBV5-4	CASSSDKLAAFF
TRBV5-6	CASSLSGSDTQYF
TRBV7-7	CASSRIASAKETQYF
TRBV10-3	CANRDSENTEAFF
TRBV12-5	CASGLLGTSGGGDTQYF
TRBV27	CASRYRGGSTEAFF
TRBV7-9	CASSTGTSGGPGETQYF
TRBV4-3	CASSPHGVTDGYTF
TRBV7-2	CASSLRLSTDTQYF
TRBV19	CASSIQPGTSGGRSTDTQYF
TRBV5-4	CASSSRTDANYGYTF
TRBV4-2	CASSQGGLGGEQFF
TRBV6-1	CASSEEGRLAGGHTDTQYF
TRBV6-1	CASSTGSLFEKLFF
TRBV5-1	CASSLASDRGITYNSPLHF
TRBV30	CAWNRLAGGTGELFF
TRBV7-9	CASSFGLAGGHEQFF
TRBV6-1	CASSTTGYNEQFF
TRBV9	CASLQGAEGTLGEQFF
TRBV4-3	CASSQGTFSGGTYEQYF
TRBV6-1	CASSERVQGIRTDTQYF
TRBV4-3	CASSQEKWTTHQPQHF